These T cell receptor beta chains were read from a single sample in a study of T and B cells in COVID-19 patients. MiXCR was run by TCRdb on the multiplex PCR reads, yielding one entry per CDR3 protein. The sample yields about 22,000 distinct CDR3 sequences, around 30% seen once. Material: blood. The source of these receptors is a human donor who had recovered from COVID-19. Each CDR3 is given with its conserved first and last residue. D genes are given only for firm matches. Size values are once, few and many counts, or a class for expanded clones, and some rows have none.

V,J,D,size,DNA,CDR3
TRBV20-1,TRBJ1-4,.,few,TGCAGTGCTTTAGGGCAGCCAACTAATGAAAAACTGTTTTTT,CSALGQPTNEKLFF
TRBV20-1,TRBJ1-2,.,.,TGCAGTGCTAGGGCCGGTTTGGGCTACACCTTC,CSARAGLGYTF
TRBV6-5,TRBJ2-6,TRBD1,few,TGTGCCAGCAGCACAGGGGTGGCTGGGGCCAACGTCCTGACTTTC,CASSTGVAGANVLTF
TRBV12-3/TRBV12-4,TRBJ2-1,TRBD2,many,TGTGCCAGCAGACCAGGACTAGCGGGAGGGCCTGAAGAGCAGTTCTTC,CASRPGLAGGPEEQFF
TRBV30,TRBJ1-5,.,.,TGTGCCTGGAGTTCGTCCCATTATCAGCCCCAGCATTTT,CAWSSSHYQPQHF
TRBV19,TRBJ1-1,.,many,TGTGCCAGTAGTAGACGTACCGTTCTCGTGAACACTGAAGCTTTCTTT,CASSRRTVLVNTEAFF
TRBV12-3/TRBV12-4,TRBJ2-3,.,.,TGTGCCAGCAGGTCCACGGGAAATACGCAGTATTTT,CASRSTGNTQYF
TRBV5-1,TRBJ2-3,TRBD2,.,TGCGCCAGCAGCCCTAGCGGCTCTAGCACAGATACGCAGTATTTT,CASSPSGSSTDTQYF
TRBV12-3/TRBV12-4,TRBJ2-7,.,.,TGTGCCAGCAGCCAGACAGGGACTCAGTACTTC,CASSQTGTQYF
TRBV27,TRBJ2-3,.,few,TGTGCCAGCAGTTTATTAGACTACACAGATACGCAGTATTTT,CASSLLDYTDTQYF
TRBV29-1,TRBJ2-7,.,.,TGCAGCGTCCGGGGGCAGGGCCACGAGCAGTACTTC,CSVRGQGHEQYF
TRBV12-3/TRBV12-4,TRBJ1-4,TRBD1,medium-sized,TGTGCCAGCAGCAGACAGGGAGGACTGTTTTTT,CASSRQGGLFF
TRBV11-1,TRBJ2-1,.,.,TGTGCCAGCAGTCGGCCGGGGCCGGGGAGCTCCTACAATGAGCAGTTCTTC,CASSRPGPGSSYNEQFF
TRBV12-3/TRBV12-4,TRBJ2-5,TRBD2,.,TGTGCCAGCAGCTTAGCTGCGGGGGGGGGGCAAGAGACCCAGTACTTC,CASSLAAGGGQETQYF
TRBV20-1,TRBJ2-5,TRBD1,.,TGCAGTGCTCAGACAGGGGTACCCGAGACCCAGTACTTC,CSAQTGVPETQYF
TRBV18,TRBJ2-1,TRBD2,many,TGTGCCAGCTCACCGACTAGCGATGAGCAGTTCTTC,CASSPTSDEQFF
TRBV5-1,TRBJ1-4,.,.,TGCGCCAGCAGCTTGGAGGGTCGGCTAGGTGAAAAACTGTTTTTT,CASSLEGRLGEKLFF
TRBV6-5,TRBJ2-1,TRBD2,few,TGTGCCAGCAGTGAACGCGGGGGGCCCTCGGATGAGCAGTTCTTC,CASSERGGPSDEQFF
TRBV20-1,TRBJ1-4,TRBD1,.,TGCAGTGCTAGAGAAGGGACAGGGAACGAAAAACTGTTTTTT,CSAREGTGNEKLFF
TRBV18,TRBJ2-3,TRBD2,many,TGTGCCAGCTCATTGGACCCCGGGACTAGCGGGTTGAGCACAGATACGCAGTATTTT,CASSLDPGTSGLSTDTQYF
TRBV18,TRBJ1-6,.,few,TGTGCCAGCTCACCTAGCGCCTCGCGGGGCCTGTATAATTCACCCCTCCACTTT,CASSPSASRGLYNSPLHF
TRBV12-3/TRBV12-4,TRBJ2-5,TRBD2,many,TGTGCCAGCAGTTTCGTTAGCGGGGGGCGTGGGGAGACCCAGTACTTC,CASSFVSGGRGETQYF
TRBV18,TRBJ2-3,.,medium-sized,TGTGCCAGCTCACAACCAAGCACAGATACGCAGTATTTT,CASSQPSTDTQYF
TRBV19,TRBJ1-5,.,many,TGTGCCAGTACCGTAGGACAGTCTAGCAATCAGCCCCAGCATTTT,CASTVGQSSNQPQHF
TRBV5-6,TRBJ1-5,.,.,TGTGCCAGCAGCTTTTACGATCAGCCCCAGCATTTT,CASSFYDQPQHF
TRBV12-3/TRBV12-4,TRBJ2-6,TRBD2,.,TGTGCCAGCAGTGTGGTAGCGGGAGGGGCCAACGTCCTGACTTTC,CASSVVAGGANVLTF
TRBV29-1,TRBJ1-2,.,many,TGCAGCCTCGGCGGAGGCGCCGGAAACTATGGCTACACCTTC,CSLGGGAGNYGYTF
TRBV6-5,TRBJ2-5,.,many,TGTGCCAGCAGCGACCTACAGGGAGAGACCCAGTACTTC,CASSDLQGETQYF
TRBV6-5,TRBJ1-4,.,few,TGTGCCAGCAGTTACTCGTCCGGGGGTGGGGAAAAACTGTTTTTT,CASSYSSGGGEKLFF
TRBV10-3,TRBJ2-7,TRBD1,.,TGTGCCATCGGACAGGGGGACTACGAGCAGTACTTC,CAIGQGDYEQYF
TRBV13,TRBJ2-7,TRBD2,medium-sized,TGTGCCAGCAGCAATACTAGCGGGAGAAGGGACTACGAGCAGTACTTC,CASSNTSGRRDYEQYF
TRBV30,TRBJ2-5,TRBD1,.,TGTGCCTGGCGCGGGACAGGGTATCAAGAGACCCAGTACTTC,CAWRGTGYQETQYF
TRBV18,TRBJ1-1,TRBD1,few,TGTGCCAGCTCACCGGCAAGGACAGGGAAAGGTGAAGCTTTCTTT,CASSPARTGKGEAFF
TRBV29-1,TRBJ2-3,TRBD2,medium-sized,TGCAGCGTTTCCCAAGCGGGAGTGGGTACAGATACGCAGTATTTT,CSVSQAGVGTDTQYF
TRBV5-1,TRBJ2-3,TRBD2,.,TGCGCCAGCAGCTCGAGGACTAGCGGGTTAGATACGCAGTATTTT,CASSSRTSGLDTQYF
TRBV19,TRBJ2-3,TRBD2,medium-sized,TGTGCCAGTAGTATCCGACTAGCCGCCAGGGCAGATACGCAGTATTTT,CASSIRLAARADTQYF
TRBV20-1,TRBJ2-3,TRBD2,.,TGCAGTGCACGTGGACTAGCGGGGGGGCTAGATACGCAGTATTTT,CSARGLAGGLDTQYF
TRBV27,TRBJ2-1,TRBD2,.,TGTGCCAGCAGTTTTTCCCCGGGACTAGCGGCTGAGCAGTTCTTC,CASSFSPGLAAEQFF
TRBV5-4,TRBJ2-7,.,.,TGCGCCAGCAGCTTGGTGTTAAGCTCCTACGAGCAGTACTTC,CASSLVLSSYEQYF
TRBV12-3/TRBV12-4,TRBJ2-7,.,few,TGTGCCAGCAGTTTGTCACAACCGTCCTACGAGCAGTACTTC,CASSLSQPSYEQYF
TRBV27,TRBJ2-3,TRBD2,.,TGTGCCAGCAGTGACAAACTAGCGGGAGGGTACACAGATACGCAGTATTTT,CASSDKLAGGYTDTQYF
TRBV18,TRBJ2-2,TRBD1,many,TGTGCCAGCTCACCAAGGGACAGAATACTTACCGGGGAGCTGTTTTTT,CASSPRDRILTGELFF
TRBV30,TRBJ1-2,TRBD1,.,TGTGCCTGGGGGACAGAGAATAACTATGGCTACACCTTC,CAWGTENNYGYTF
TRBV19,TRBJ1-4,.,many,TGTGCCAGTAGGGGGACCGCGGCGAATGAAAAACTGTTTTTT,CASRGTAANEKLFF
TRBV29-1,TRBJ2-7,.,.,TGCAGCGTTGAGTACGGCGACTACGAGCAGTACTTC,CSVEYGDYEQYF
TRBV27,TRBJ2-2,TRBD2,many,TGTGCCAGCATCGGTTCCAGCGGGAGGACCGGGGAGCTGTTTTTT,CASIGSSGRTGELFF
TRBV27,TRBJ2-5,.,.,TGTGCCAGCAGTTTATTCGGGGGTTTGGAGACCCAGTACTTC,CASSLFGGLETQYF
TRBV13,TRBJ1-1,.,few,TGTGCCAGCAGCTTGGGGCAGGGGACGATGAACACTGAAGCTTTCTTT,CASSLGQGTMNTEAFF
TRBV29-1,TRBJ1-1,.,many,TGCAGCGCCAGACAGTTGAACACTGAAGCTTTCTTT,CSARQLNTEAFF
TRBV12-3/TRBV12-4,TRBJ1-1,TRBD1,few,TGTGCCAGCAGTTTTGGGACAGGGGGCACTGAAGCTTTCTTT,CASSFGTGGTEAFF
TRBV6-5,TRBJ2-2,.,.,TGTGCCAGCAGTTCTCCCTTAGGGAGTGCGAACACCGGGGAGCTGTTTTTT,CASSSPLGSANTGELFF
TRBV5-1,TRBJ1-2,.,.,TGCGCCAGCAGCTTGGCCGTGGGAGACTATGGCTACACCTTC,CASSLAVGDYGYTF
TRBV29-1,TRBJ2-5,TRBD2,medium-sized,TGCAGCGTCTCCAGGGGTACTAGCGGGAGTTGGGAGACCCAGTACTTC,CSVSRGTSGSWETQYF
TRBV18,TRBJ1-6,.,few,TGTGCCAGCAGTTCCCGAAGACAGACAGATAATTCACCCCTCCACTTT,CASSSRRQTDNSPLHF
TRBV30,TRBJ1-6,.,few,TGTGCCTGGAGACAACAGGGCGTCGGGTTTTCACCCCTCCACTTT,CAWRQQGVGFSPLHF
TRBV6-6,TRBJ1-2,TRBD1,.,TGTGCCAGCAGTTCTCGGACAGGACCGGATGGCTACACCTTC,CASSSRTGPDGYTF
TRBV19,TRBJ2-1,.,medium-sized,TGTGCCAGTAGTCCGTCCTACAATGAGCAGTTCTTC,CASSPSYNEQFF